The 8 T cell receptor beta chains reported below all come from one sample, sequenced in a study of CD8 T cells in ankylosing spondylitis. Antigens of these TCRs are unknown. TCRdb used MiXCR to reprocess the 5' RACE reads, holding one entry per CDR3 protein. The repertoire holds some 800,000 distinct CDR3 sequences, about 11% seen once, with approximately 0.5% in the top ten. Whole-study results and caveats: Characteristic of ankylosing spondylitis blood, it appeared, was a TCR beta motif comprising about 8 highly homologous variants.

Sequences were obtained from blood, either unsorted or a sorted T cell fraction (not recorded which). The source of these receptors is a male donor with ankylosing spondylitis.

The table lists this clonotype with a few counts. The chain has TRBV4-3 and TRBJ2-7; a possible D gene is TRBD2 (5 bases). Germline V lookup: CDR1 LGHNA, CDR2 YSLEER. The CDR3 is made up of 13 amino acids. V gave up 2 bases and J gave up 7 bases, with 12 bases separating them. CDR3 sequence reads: CASSQLDRREQYF. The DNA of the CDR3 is TGCGCCAGCAGCCAACTGGACCGGAGGGAGCAGTACTTC.

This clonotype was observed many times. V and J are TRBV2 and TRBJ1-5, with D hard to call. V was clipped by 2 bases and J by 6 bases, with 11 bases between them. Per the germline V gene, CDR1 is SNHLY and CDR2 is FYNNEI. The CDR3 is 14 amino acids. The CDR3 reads CASSERTVGQPQHF. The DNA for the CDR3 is TGTGCCAGCAGTGAACGGACGGTCGGTCAGCCCCAGCATTTT.

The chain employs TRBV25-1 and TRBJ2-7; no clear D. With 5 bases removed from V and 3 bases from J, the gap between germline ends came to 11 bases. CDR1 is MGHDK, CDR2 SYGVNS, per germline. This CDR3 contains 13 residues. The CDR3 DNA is TGTGCCAGCAGTAAAACAGCCTACTACGAGCAGTACTTC. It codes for CASSKTAYYEQYF.

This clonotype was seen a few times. Written as DNA, the CDR3 is TGTGCCAGCAGCTTGGGTCGAAGCGGGGGCCCCCTCCAAGAGACCCAGTACTTC. Its translation: CASSLGRSGGPLQETQYF. The chain uses TRBV11-1 and TRBJ2-5; TRBD2 agrees at 8 bases. The CDR3 spans 18 residues. Trimming took 3 bases from V and 1 from J; bases not matched to a gene: 13. Germline V CDR1 and CDR2: SGHAT, FQDESV (reference sequence).

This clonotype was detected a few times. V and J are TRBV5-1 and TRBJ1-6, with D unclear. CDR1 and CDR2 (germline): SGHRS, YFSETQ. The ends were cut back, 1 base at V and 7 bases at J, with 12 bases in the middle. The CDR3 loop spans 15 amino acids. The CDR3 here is CASSLMDWVNSPLHF. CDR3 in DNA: TGCGCCAGCAGCTTGATGGACTGGGTAAATTCACCCCTCCACTTT.

The CDR3 here is CASTASGGLYNEQFF. For the CDR3, the DNA is TGTGCCAGCACCGCTAGCGGGGGGCTGTACAATGAGCAGTTCTTC. The rearrangement uses TRBV11-2 and TRBJ2-1, with 11 bases aligning to TRBD2. The CDR3 extends over 15 amino acids. Germline V lookup: CDR1 SGHAT, CDR2 FQNNGV. V shed 7 bases and J 4 bases; nucleotides not matched to a gene: 6.

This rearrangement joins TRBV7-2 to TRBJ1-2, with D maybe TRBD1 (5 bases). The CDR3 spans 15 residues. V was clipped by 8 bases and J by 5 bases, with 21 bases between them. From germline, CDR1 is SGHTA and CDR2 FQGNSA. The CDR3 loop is CASRQGGGGKYGYTF. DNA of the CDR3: TGTGCCAGCCGTCAAGGCGGGGGGGGGAAATATGGCTACACCTTC.

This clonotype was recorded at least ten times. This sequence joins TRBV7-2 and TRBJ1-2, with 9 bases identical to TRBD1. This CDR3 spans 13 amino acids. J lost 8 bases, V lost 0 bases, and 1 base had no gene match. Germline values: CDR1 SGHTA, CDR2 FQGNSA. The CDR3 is CASSLAQGAGYTF. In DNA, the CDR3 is TGTGCCAGCAGCTTAGCACAGGGGGCCGGCTACACCTTC.